The T cell receptor beta chain under discussion was sequenced for a study of blood T cell repertoires in COVID-19. Study in general: Both acute and convalescent COVID-19 samples were obtained from the United States, Italy and Spain. In each case, the material was cDNA or gDNA derived from T cells, B-cell-depleted T cells, or PBMCs.

V was shortened by 4 bases and J by 7 bases, with 19 bases between the two germline ends. CDR1 KGHSH and CDR2 LQKENI come from the germline V gene. This CDR3 comprises 15 residues. Original processing methods: Amplification from reference gene primers served as the basis for estimated nucleated cell counts. The repertoire was sequenced with immunoSEQ multiplex PCR; TCRdb's copy has only in-frame clones and lacks some. The V and J calls and clone size come from that table; D and trimming were worked out from the DNA. Of 130,000 to 150,000 clones listed, 88% are singletons. This clone was detected only once.

The chain employs TRBV18 and TRBJ1-2, with D possibly being TRBD1 (6 bases). The sample was peripheral blood. The clonotype was recovered from a human donor in a cohort sampled during active COVID-19. CDR3 sequence (DNA): TGTGCCAGCTCACGGCCATCACATGGGGGCGGTGGCTACACCTTC. Translating it yields CASSRPSHGGGGYTF.